A selection of T cell receptor beta chains follows, all from one sample in a study of T cells after somatic rescue of genetic block. TCRdb keeps only in-frame clones here, not all; method: immunoSEQ multiplex PCR. This table holds 55,000 to 70,000 clones, around 93% found once. The sequencing input was peripheral blood mononuclear cells (PBMCs). The receptors shown here come from a man in his forties or fifties. The CDR3 runs from the conserved cysteine through the conserved F or W. The D gene is left open where the match is weak. Clone size is not always given. Where it is, it says once, few, many or a class for expanded clones.

>NA|TRBJ2-5|TRBV12-5|NA
TGTGCTAGTGGTACCCCCAGGGCAGAAGAGACCCAGTACTTC
CASGTPRAEETQYF
>NA|TRBJ2-7|TRBV2|TRBD1
TGTGCCAGCATCCAGGGGGCCCCTGCCTACGAGCAGTACTTC
CASIQGAPAYEQYF
>NA|TRBJ2-1|TRBV14|NA
TGTGCCAGCAGCCAAATCGAGGCCCAACTTTACAATGAGCAGTTCTTC
CASSQIEAQLYNEQFF
>NA|TRBJ2-5|TRBV7-2|NA
TGTGCCAGCAGCTTACCACCGGAGACCCAGTACTTC
CASSLPPETQYF
>NA|TRBJ2-2|TRBV7-8|TRBD2
TGTGCCAGCAGCTCACTCGGGACTAGCGGGACCTACACCGGGGAGCTGTTTTTT
CASSSLGTSGTYTGELFF
>NA|TRBJ2-3|TRBV2|NA
TGTGCCAGCAGTTACACAGATACGCAGTATTTT
CASSYTDTQYF
>few|TRBJ2-1|TRBV18|TRBD2
TGTGCCAGCTCAGGTACTAGCGGGGGCTCGAATGAGCAGTTCTTC
CASSGTSGGSNEQFF
>NA|TRBJ2-1|TRBV27|NA
TGTGCCAGCAGTTTATATTCGGGTTTAGGTGAGCAGTTCTTC
CASSLYSGLGEQFF
>NA|TRBJ1-2|TRBV2|TRBD1
TGTGCCAGCTCGGGGGACAGCGCCTATGGCTACACCTTC
CASSGDSAYGYTF
>NA|TRBJ2-7|TRBV18|TRBD1
TGTGCCAGCTCTTTGACAGGGCAGTCCTACGAGCAGTACTTC
CASSLTGQSYEQYF
>NA|TRBJ2-1|TRBV27|NA
TGTGCCAGCGGGGGCTCGGTGGGTAATGAGCAGTTCTTC
CASGGSVGNEQFF
>NA|TRBJ2-3|TRBV19|NA
TGTGCCACCCGGCGACCGGGGAGCACAGATACGCAGTATTTT
CATRRPGSTDTQYF
>NA|TRBJ2-2|TRBV25-1|NA
TGTGCCAGCAGTGCCGGGGCGGAGAACACCGGGGAGCTGTTTTTT
CASSAGAENTGELFF
>NA|TRBJ1-3|TRBV4-2|NA
TGTGCCAGCAGCCAGGGCACAGGGAGCTCTGGAAACACCATATATTTT
CASSQGTGSSGNTIYF
>NA|TRBJ2-2|TRBV5-4|TRBD1
TGTGCCAGCAGCTTTGGGACAGAGAACACCGGGGAGCTGTTTTTT
CASSFGTENTGELFF
>NA|TRBJ2-7|TRBV27|NA
TGTGCCAGCAGCCCCCTCCCCGGGAGATCCTACGAGCAGTACTTC
CASSPLPGRSYEQYF
>NA|TRBJ2-1|TRBV7-3|TRBD2
TGTGCCAGCAGCTTACCCCCCTACCCTAGCGGGGGGTACAATGAGCAGTTCTTC
CASSLPPYPSGGYNEQFF
>NA|TRBJ1-2|TRBV9|NA
TGTGCCAGCTACTCCCCTCGGCACGGCTACACCTTC
CASYSPRHGYTF
>NA|TRBJ2-3|TRBV28|NA
TGTGCCAGCAGTTTTAGTATTTCAGCCACAGATACGCAGTATTTT
CASSFSISATDTQYF
>NA|TRBJ1-5|TRBV27|NA
TGTGCCAGCAGTTTCGCCGGGGCTTACAATCAGCCCCAGCATTTT
CASSFAGAYNQPQHF
>NA|TRBJ2-7|TRBV30|NA
TGTGCCTGGAGTAAGGGGGCCTACGAGCAGTACTTC
CAWSKGAYEQYF
>once|TRBJ1-1|TRBV19|NA
TGTGCCAGTAGTATAGACCTTCCGTTTGAAGCTTTCTTT
CASSIDLPFEAFF
>NA|TRBJ2-1|TRBV7-7|TRBD1
TGTGCCAGCAGCCAGCGGGTTTATGGGACAGGGGGCGTTGGGTCCTACAATGAGCAGTTCTTC
CASSQRVYGTGGVGSYNEQFF
>NA|TRBJ2-7|TRBV9|TRBD2
TGTGCCAGCAGCATCCTTACCCCGGGACTAGGGGAATACGAGCAGTACTTC
CASSILTPGLGEYEQYF
>NA|TRBJ2-3|TRBV7-9|TRBD1
TGTGCCAGCAGCCCAGGGACAGGGGCCCAGCATACGCAGTATTTT
CASSPGTGAQHTQYF
>once|TRBJ1-2|TRBV18|NA
TGTGCCAGCTCACCGCCGGGCAGGACCTTGGGCTACACCTTC
CASSPPGRTLGYTF
>NA|TRBJ2-2|TRBV27|TRBD1
TGTGCCAGCAGTTTAGTGACAGGGGAGAACACCGGGGAGCTGTTTTTT
CASSLVTGENTGELFF
>NA|TRBJ2-7|TRBV7-9|NA
TGTGCCAGCAGCTCCACAGGGGGGGACAACGAGCAGTACTTC
CASSSTGGDNEQYF
>few|TRBJ2-2|TRBV7-9|TRBD2
TGTGCCAGCAGCCACACGGGACTAGCTAGGTTCCGGGGATTCGGGGAGCTGTTTTTT
CASSHTGLARFRGFGELFF
>NA|TRBJ2-1|TRBV5-1|TRBD2
TGCGCCAGCAGCTTCCCTAGCGGGAGCTTCAATGAGCAGTTCTTC
CASSFPSGSFNEQFF
>NA|TRBJ2-1|TRBV12-5|NA
TGTGCTAGTGGTTTGGCGCAGCCCAACAATGAGCAGTTCTTC
CASGLAQPNNEQFF
>NA|TRBJ1-6|TRBV6-5|NA
TGTGCCAGCAGTTACATTCGGGGATCCCTACACTTT
CASSYIRGSLHF
>NA|TRBJ1-6|TRBV5-1|TRBD1
TGCGCCAGCAGCTTGGTGGGACAGGGGAGTAATTCACCCCTCCACTTT
CASSLVGQGSNSPLHF
>once|TRBJ2-3|TRBV20-1|NA
TGCAGTGCCCAGGACCCAGATACGCAGTATTTT
CSAQDPDTQYF
>NA|TRBJ1-1|TRBV27|NA
TGTGCCAGCAGTGTCCGGTGGGGCGCGGGGACTGAAGCTTTCTTT
CASSVRWGAGTEAFF
>once|TRBJ2-2|TRBV2|NA
TGTGCCAGCAGTGAAGCGCAGGGAATCACCGGGGAGCTGTTTTTT
CASSEAQGITGELFF
>NA|TRBJ2-3|TRBV4-3|TRBD2
TGCGCCAGCAGCCAAGGACTAGCGGGCAGCACAGATACGCAGTATTTT
CASSQGLAGSTDTQYF
>NA|TRBJ1-2|TRBV6-5|NA
TGTGCCAGCAGTTACACGGGAGGACAGAACTATGGCTACACCTTC
CASSYTGGQNYGYTF
>NA|TRBJ2-6|TRBV5-1|NA
TGCGCCAGCAGCTTGGGGCAGTCTGGGGCCAACGTCCTGACTTTC
CASSLGQSGANVLTF
>NA|TRBJ2-7|TRBV5-8|NA
TGTGCCAGCAGCTTGGGAAGGGTTGGGGAGCAGTACTTC
CASSLGRVGEQYF
>NA|TRBJ1-1|TRBV7-2|TRBD1
TGTGCCAGCAGCTTGCAGGGGGCAAACACTGAAGCTTTCTTT
CASSLQGANTEAFF
>NA|TRBJ2-3|TRBV19|NA
TGTGCCAGTAGTAGGGCAGGGTCGGCAGATACGCAGTATTTT
CASSRAGSADTQYF
>NA|TRBJ2-5|TRBV10-1|NA
TGCGCCAGCAGTGAGACCGGGAACCTCCAAGAGACCCAGTACTTC
CASSETGNLQETQYF
>NA|TRBJ2-5|TRBV19|NA
TGTGCCAGTAGTCAGGCCCAAGAGACCCAGTACTTC
CASSQAQETQYF
>NA|TRBJ1-4|TRBV18|TRBD1
TGTGCCAGCTCACCCGTGAAGGGGGCCCCTAATGAAAAACTGTTTTTT
CASSPVKGAPNEKLFF
>NA|TRBJ2-3|TRBV29-1|NA
TGCAGCGAGATTCCTTACGGGATGATCACAGATACGCAGTATTTT
CSEIPYGMITDTQYF
>NA|TRBJ2-7|TRBV15|TRBD1
TGTGCCACCAGCAGAGATGCCGGGACAGTGAGCTACGAGCAGTACTTC
CATSRDAGTVSYEQYF
>NA|TRBJ2-7|TRBV2|TRBD1
TGTGCCAGCAGTAGAAACCGGGACAGCTCCTACGAGCAGTACTTC
CASSRNRDSSYEQYF
>many|TRBJ2-5|TRBV2|NA
TGTGCCAGCAGTAATAAAAATACAGGATTCGAGACCCAGTACTTC
CASSNKNTGFETQYF
>NA|TRBJ1-3|TRBV30|NA
TGTGCCTGGACCCAGGGCAGAGGTGGAAACACCATATATTTT
CAWTQGRGGNTIYF
>NA|TRBJ1-2|TRBV7-2|TRBD1
TGTGCCAGCAGCCCCGCGACAGGGGGCTTCTATGGCTACACCTTC
CASSPATGGFYGYTF
>NA|TRBJ2-2|TRBV4-2|TRBD1
TGTGCCAGCAGCCAGCCACAGACAGGGGGACTCGGGGAGCTGTTTTTT
CASSQPQTGGLGELFF
>NA|TRBJ1-6|TRBV7-9|TRBD1
TGTGCCAGCAGCCTAGGGACAGTGGAGCCCCTCCACTTT
CASSLGTVEPLHF
>NA|TRBJ1-6|TRBV6-1|NA
TGTGCCAGCAGTGAAGGGACAGAAATCTATAATTCACCCCTCCACTTT
CASSEGTEIYNSPLHF